The 14 T cell receptor beta chains listed next were all sequenced from one sample in a study of T cell repertoires in cytomegalovirus infection. TCRdb recomputed calls from the reads with MiXCR, one row per CDR3 protein. This table has 150,000 to 200,000 distinct CDR3 sequences, about 15% appearing once. What was sequenced was PBMCs. These receptors were obtained from a human donor in good health (CMV status not recorded). Some clones in this sample may be carry-over from other donors' samples.

This clonotype was counted at least ten times. Here the CDR3 DNA reads TGTGCCAGCAGCTTAACGGGTACTAGCTCCTACGAGCAGTACTTC. This gives the protein CASSLTGTSSYEQYF. The chain uses TRBV7-2 and TRBJ2-7; perhaps TRBD2 as D (5 bases). V lost 2 bases to trimming and J lost 0 bases, with 11 bases between them. The length of the CDR3 is 15 residues. The germline V gene encodes CDR1 SGHTA and CDR2 FQGNSA.

V is TRBV7-9 and J is TRBJ1-3; D uncertain. V shed 1 base and J shed 6 bases, with 1 base lying between them. The CDR3 loop spans 11 amino acids. Germline values: CDR1 SEHNR, CDR2 FQNEAQ (reference sequence). Here the CDR3 DNA reads TGTGCCAGCAGCTTAGAAAACACCATATATTTT. It is translated as CASSLENTIYF.

This clonotype was picked up many times. The chain combines TRBV28 with TRBJ2-7; possible D gene TRBD2, 6 bases. The CDR3 has 14 residues. Deletions cut 2 bases from V and 1 base from J, with 9 bases between. Looked up from germline, CDR1 is MDHEN and CDR2 is SYDVKM. In DNA form, the CDR3 reads TGTGCCAGCAGTTTAACGGGGGAATCCTACGAGCAGTACTTC. As protein: CASSLTGESYEQYF.

Only a few counts were recorded for this clonotype. V is TRBV12-3 or TRBV12-4 and J is TRBJ1-6; the D is unclear. CDR3 size: 13 residues. Deletions cut 6 bases from V and 8 bases from J, with 11 bases between. The chain's CDR3 is CASSLTRDSPLHF. CDR3 coding DNA: TGTGCCAGCAGCCTGACACGGGATTCACCCCTCCACTTT.

This clonotype was detected ten times or more. The chain employs TRBV7-8 and TRBJ1-4, with a possible D match to TRBD1 (5 bases). This CDR3 is built from 14 residues. CDR1 is SGHVS and CDR2 is FQNEAQ in the germline V gene. The V end lost 2 bases, the J end lost 2 bases, and 6 bases lay between the germline ends. The CDR3: CASSLWGTNEKLFF. DNA for the CDR3: TGTGCCAGCAGCTTATGGGGGACTAATGAAAAACTGTTTTTT.

This clonotype has just a few counts. The genes are TRBV10-3 and TRBJ2-2; D gene ambiguous. Germline assignment: CDR1 ENHRY and CDR2 SYGVKD. Trimming shortened V by 1 base and J by 3 bases, and 6 bases separated the two germline ends. This CDR3 has 14 amino acids. CDR3 DNA: TGTGCCATCAGTGAGTACCGGGACACCGGGGAGCTGTTTTTT. It translates to CAISEYRDTGELFF.

At least ten counts were recorded for this clonotype. J is TRBJ1-1 and V is TRBV30, with D uncertain. There are 13 residues in the CDR3. Germline V CDR1 and CDR2: GTSNPN, SVGIG (reference sequence). V lost 1 base, J lost 5 bases, and 11 bases lay in between. The CDR3 DNA follows: TGTGCCTGGAGTGAGGAAATGGGTACTGAAGCTTTCTTT. Translating gives CAWSEEMGTEAFF.

This clonotype turned up a few times. The J gene is TRBJ1-6, the V gene TRBV7-9, with 7 bases lining up with TRBD1. Germline CDR1 and CDR2: SEHNR and FQNEAQ (reference sequence). V trimming: 7 bases; J trimming: 5 bases; junction bases outside the gene matches: 20. This CDR3 comprises 19 residues. CDR3 nucleotides: TGTGCCAGCACCTTTTCCGAGGGGGCTGGGCTCTTGCATAATTCACCCCTCCACTTT. Protein: CASTFSEGAGLLHNSPLHF.

The chain carries TRBV7-9 and TRBJ1-5; D is perhaps TRBD1 (5 bases). This CDR3 contains 15 residues. Trimming removed 5 bases from V and 3 bases from J, with 14 bases in between. CDR1 and CDR2 (germline): SEHNR, FQNEAQ (reference sequence). The CDR3 sequence is CASSPYTGPNQPQHF. As DNA, the CDR3 is TGTGCCAGCAGCCCTTACACGGGACCCAATCAGCCCCAGCATTTT.

Many counts were recorded for this clonotype. V gene TRBV29-1 combines with J gene TRBJ1-2; TRBD1 agrees at 11 bases. Losses at the gene ends were 4 bases for V and 4 bases for J; bases not matched to a gene: 5. The CDR3 extends over 14 amino acids. The V gene's germline CDR1 is SQVTM and CDR2 ANQGSEA. The CDR3 is CSVAGTGGSYGYTF. The CDR3 DNA reads TGCAGCGTTGCCGGGACAGGGGGAAGCTATGGCTACACCTTC.

This clonotype was seen more than once but under ten times. This chain uses TRBV6-5 with TRBJ2-7, with TRBD2 identical over 8 bases. Losses at the gene ends were 4 bases for V and 7 bases for J; bases not matched to a gene: 3. The CDR3 totals 12 residues. The germline V gene has CDR1 MNHEY and CDR2 SVGAGI. The CDR3: CASSSGGGEQYF. The CDR3 DNA follows: TGTGCCAGCAGTTCGGGGGGGGGGGAGCAGTACTTC.

The J gene is TRBJ2-7, the V gene TRBV5-1; D remains ambiguous. This CDR3 has 16 amino acids. V was cut by 6 bases and J by 1 base, with 20 bases left in between. The V gene's germline CDR1 is SGHRS and CDR2 YFSETQ. Here the CDR3 DNA reads TGCGCCAGCACAGACGGGTACGACTCTTCTTCCTACGAGCAGTACTTC. This sequence encodes CASTDGYDSSSYEQYF.

This clonotype was counted between two and nine times. This may arise from a read error, as a much more abundant clone is one base away. This chain connects TRBV7-6 to TRBJ1-1; no reliable D call. Per germline, CDR1 SGHVS and CDR2 FNYEAQ. The CDR3 runs to 13 residues. Trimming stripped 5 bases from V and 0 bases from J, with 7 bases between. The CDR3 sequence is CASSPRVNTEAFF. For the CDR3, the DNA is TGTGCCAGCAGCCCCCGGGTGAACACTGAAGCTTTCTTT.

This clonotype showed up many times. V is TRBV7-2 and J is TRBJ2-7; D ambiguous. CDR1 is SGHTA and CDR2 is FQGNSA in the germline V gene. The CDR3 totals 14 residues. Trimming pared 5 bases from V and 3 bases from J, leaving 14 bases between. The CDR3 region has the DNA TGTGCCAGCAGCCCTTCGTGGACGCTCTACGAGCAGTACTTC. It is translated as CASSPSWTLYEQYF. Based on the CDR3 plus reference TRBV7-2 and TRBJ2-7, the full variable domain is GAGVSQSPSNKVTEKGKDVELRCDPISGHTALYWYRQSLGQGLEFLIYFQGNSAPDKSGLPSDRFSAERTGGSVSTLTIQRTQQEDSAVYLCASSPSWTLYEQYFGPGTRLTVT.